The 12 T cell receptor beta chains listed next were all sequenced from one sample in a study of brain T cells in children with intractable seizures (dated by TCRdb to the early 2020s). The sample's time point label, decoded: resected brain tissue, or blood drawn just prior to surgery. To prepare the library, the immunoSEQ multiplex PCR assay was applied. What TCRdb holds here is the immuneACCESS table cut down to in-frame rearrangements. Part of the clones is not present; checked against another copy, under half of the missing clones reflect an unresolved V gene, and the others are unexplained. The sample yields 65,000 to 85,000 clones; roughly 91% were counted once. The ten top clones hold over 1.5% of the sample. The sample was peripheral blood, taken at surgery. Receptor source: a boy under two years old with tuberous sclerosis and intractable seizures.

The V and J genes are TRBV9 and TRBJ1-3; unclear D gene. The CDR3 is made up of 17 amino acids. V lost 0 bases, J lost 0 bases, and 13 bases lay in between. CDR1 is SGDLS and CDR2 is YYNGEE in the germline V gene. CDR3 coding DNA: TGTGCCAGCAGCGTAGATTTGGTAGGCCCCTCTGGAAACACCATATATTTT. This sequence encodes CASSVDLVGPSGNTIYF.

The gene calls are TRBV12-3 or TRBV12-4 and TRBJ1-1; D uncertain. The CDR3 is 13 amino acids. Trimming pared 3 bases from V and 6 bases from J, leaving 11 bases between. The CDR3 DNA reads TGTGCCAGCAGTTTCTTCCGGCCGGCTGAAGCTTTCTTT. It translates to CASSFFRPAEAFF.

The chain is built from TRBV9 and TRBJ2-7; 11 bases line up with TRBD1. This CDR3 is 14 amino acids long. The germline gives CDR1 SGDLS, CDR2 YYNGEE. Germline trimming cut 4 bases from V and 7 bases from J; bases unmatched to any gene: 7. The CDR3 DNA follows: TGTGCCAGCAGCAAACGGACAGGGGGCGCGGAGCAGTACTTC. It is translated as CASSKRTGGAEQYF.

DNA of the CDR3: TGTGCCAGCAGCTTAACGAGGGACTTGAACACTGAAGCTTTCTTT. Protein product: CASSLTRDLNTEAFF. The J gene is TRBJ1-1, the V gene TRBV7-2; D is perhaps TRBD1 (5 bases). Deletions cut 2 bases from V and 0 bases from J, with 10 bases between. Germline values: CDR1 SGHTA, CDR2 FQGNSA. The CDR3 length is 15 residues.

V usage is TRBV2 and J usage is TRBJ1-2; D unresolved. CDR1 is SNHLY and CDR2 is FYNNEI in the germline V gene. Trimming removed 2 bases from V and 2 bases from J, with 9 bases in between. The CDR3 has 14 amino acids. The CDR3 DNA reads TGTGCCAGCAGTGAATCAGCAGGCAACTATGGCTACACCTTC. Its translation is CASSESAGNYGYTF.

Turning to this clone: One junction end disagrees with the germline gene, perhaps due to a read error. The chain links TRBV28 to TRBJ2-7; no definite D call. Germline V gene data show CDR1 as MDHEN and CDR2 as SYDVKM. The CDR3 contains 14 residues. Here the CDR3 DNA reads TGTGCCAGCACCTCACATACCCCAGCCCCAGCAGTGGGCTTC. This sequence encodes CASTSHTPAPAVGF.

CDR3 protein: CASSEHGYRRNYGYTF. The CDR3 bases are TGTGCCAGCAGTGAACACGGTTACCGTAGGAACTATGGCTACACCTTC. This rearrangement joins TRBV2 to TRBJ1-2; D is undetermined. The V gene's germline CDR1 is SNHLY and CDR2 FYNNEI. V was trimmed by 2 bases and J by 2 bases, leaving 15 bases between them. This CDR3 region has 16 residues.

This chain connects TRBV2 to TRBJ2-3; 8 nucleotides align to TRBD2. There are 17 residues in the CDR3. Per germline, CDR1 SNHLY and CDR2 FYNNEI. J gave up 0 bases and V 6 bases, and 11 bases lay outside the gene matches. The DNA for the CDR3 is TGTGCCAGCAGAGATCTAGCGGGCTCCCAGAGCACAGATACGCAGTATTTT. It yields the protein CASRDLAGSQSTDTQYF.

V is TRBV2 and J is TRBJ2-1, with unresolved D. The CDR3 covers 10 residues. Germline CDR1 SNHLY, CDR2 FYNNEI. V shed 7 bases and J shed 7 bases, with 5 bases lying between them. The CDR3: CASKWNEQFF. In DNA, the CDR3 is TGTGCCAGCAAATGGAATGAGCAGTTCTTC.

V gene TRBV12-5 combines with J gene TRBJ2-2; D remains unclear. The CDR3 has 13 residues. CDR1 is LGHNT, CDR2 FRNRAP, per germline. Trimming removed 6 bases at V and 0 bases at J, with 5 bases between. The CDR3 is CASGSTNTGELFF. Written as DNA, the CDR3 is TGTGCTAGTGGCTCCACGAACACCGGGGAGCTGTTTTTT.

This clone was seen just once. The CDR3 region is CASSQQGRGEKLFF. The CDR3 DNA follows: TGTGCCAGCAGCCAACAGGGGAGGGGTGAAAAACTGTTTTTT. The rearrangement links TRBV27 to TRBJ1-4; TRBD1 agrees at 7 bases. CDR1 is MNHEY and CDR2 is SMNVEV in the germline V gene (reference sequence). CDR3 length equals 14 residues. V was clipped by 6 bases and J by 7 bases; unmatched bases: 8.

J is TRBJ2-1 and V is TRBV24-1; 11 bases agree with TRBD1. In germline, CDR1 is KGHDR, CDR2 SFDVKD. V shed 4 bases and J 6 bases; nucleotides not matched to a gene: 4. This CDR3 has 15 residues. The CDR3 is CATSDRGTGGNEQFF. For the CDR3, the DNA is TGTGCCACCAGTGACCGAGGGACAGGGGGCAATGAGCAGTTCTTC.